The clone carrying this T cell receptor (beta chain) was counted only a few times. No antigen is known for it. This record comes from a study of blood T cells in healthy people across ages. The CDR3 spans 13 residues. The V end lost 7 bases, the J end lost 4 bases, and 10 bases lay between the germline ends. Germline loops: CDR1 KGHDR, CDR2 SFDVKD. The second PCR ran about 6 to 12 cycles with a sample-barcoded 5' primer and J-beta primers. Through a template-switch adaptor with 12 random nucleotides, each cDNA molecule received a tag. Via MiXCR, TCRdb re-called the 5' RACE reads, giving one row per CDR3 protein. Of under 2 million distinct CDR3 sequences listed, roughly 32% are singletons. Overall study findings and caveats: Donor CMV status, an unknown factor, possibly confounded changes in expanded clonotypes.

Sequenced input: blood. J is TRBJ1-5 and V is TRBV24-1, with D possibly TRBD1 on 5 matching bases. The clonotype comes from a woman in her 30s in good health. Here the CDR3 reads CATSRGRNQPQHF. The CDR3 nucleotides read TGTGCCACCAGCCGGGGCCGAAATCAGCCCCAGCATTTT.